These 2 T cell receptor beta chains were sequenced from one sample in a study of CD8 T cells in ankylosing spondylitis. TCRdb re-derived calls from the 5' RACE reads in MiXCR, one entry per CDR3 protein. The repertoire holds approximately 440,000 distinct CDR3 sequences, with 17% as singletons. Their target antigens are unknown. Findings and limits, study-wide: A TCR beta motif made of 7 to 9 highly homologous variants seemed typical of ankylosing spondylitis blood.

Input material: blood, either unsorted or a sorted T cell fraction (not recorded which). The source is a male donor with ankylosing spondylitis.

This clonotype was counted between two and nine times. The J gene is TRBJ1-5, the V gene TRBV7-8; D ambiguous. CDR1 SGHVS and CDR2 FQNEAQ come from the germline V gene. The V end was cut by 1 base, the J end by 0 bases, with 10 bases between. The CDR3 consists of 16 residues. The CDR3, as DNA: TGTGCCAGCAGCTTAGTATTGGGGAGTAGCAATCAGCCCCAGCATTTT. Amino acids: CASSLVLGSSNQPQHF.

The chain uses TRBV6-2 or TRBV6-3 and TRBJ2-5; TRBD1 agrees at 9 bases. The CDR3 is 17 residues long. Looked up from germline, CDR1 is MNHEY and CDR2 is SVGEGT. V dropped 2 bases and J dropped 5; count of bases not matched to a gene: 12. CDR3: CASSYPRDRASRETQYF. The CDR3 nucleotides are TGTGCCAGCAGTTACCCCCGGGACAGGGCATCGCGGGAGACCCAGTACTTC.